In this sample, the clone carrying this TCR beta chain turned up many times. The data derive from a study of T cell repertoires in cytomegalovirus infection. The wider study: Indications came from public TCR beta signatures; they pointed to CMV infection and to a matching HLA type.

Trimming removed 4 bases at V and 1 base at J, with 7 bases between. The CDR3 totals 13 residues. Germline V lookup: CDR1 SGHTA, CDR2 FQGNSA. Each CDR3 protein gets one entry after TCRdb re-called the reads with MiXCR. The table includes around 180,000 distinct CDR3 sequences, approximately 30% detected once. The sequenced sample was PBMCs. The TCR originated in a human donor in good health (CMV status not recorded). Some clones in this sample may be carry-over from other donors' samples. J is TRBJ1-1 and V is TRBV7-2, with D hard to call. CDR3 sequence reads: CASSSPWNTEAFF. The CDR3, as DNA: TGTGCCAGCAGCTCCCCCTGGAACACTGAAGCTTTCTTT.